Detailed here is one T cell receptor (beta chain). Some clones are missing from TCRdb's copy, which holds only in-frame ones; the method was immunoSEQ multiplex PCR. The sample lists about 27,000 clones; approximately 80% were seen once. The data belong to a study of blood T cell repertoires in COVID-19. There are 13 residues in the CDR3. The germline gives CDR1 LNHDA, CDR2 SQIVND (reference sequence). Trimming left V 3 bases short and J 5 bases short, with 10 bases between. This chain joins TRBV19 and TRBJ1-2, with D uncertain. Sequenced: peripheral blood. The source of this sequence is a man in his 70s with acute or convalescent COVID-19. CDR3 in amino acids: CASSIPSTYGYTF. The CDR3 bases are TGTGCCAGTAGTATCCCGAGTACTTATGGCTACACCTTC. The whole variable domain, remainder taken from reference TRBV19 and TRBJ1-2, is DGGITQSPKYLFRKEGQNVTLSCEQNLNHDAMYWYRQDPGQGLRLIYYSQIVNDFQKGDIAEGYSVSREKKESFPLTVTSAQKNPTAFYLCASSIPSTYGYTFGSGTRLTVV.